Below, 29 T cell receptor beta chains from the same sample are listed, as sequenced in a study of blood T cell repertoires in COVID-19. The table came from immunoSEQ multiplex PCR; TCRdb's copy has only in-frame clones and leaves some out. The sample holds hundreds of thousands of clones, approximately 86% seen once. Sequencing was performed on PBMCs or T cells enriched from blood (not recorded which). All receptors derive from a middle-aged woman with acute COVID-19.

The chain links TRBV6-5 to TRBJ1-4, with a weak D call TRBD1 (5 bases). The CDR3 runs 15 residues. Germline V gene data show CDR1 as MNHEY and CDR2 as SVGAGI. Trimming left V 0 bases short and J 7 bases short, with 12 bases between. The CDR3 sequence is CASSYSRAGGEKLFF. CDR3 bases: TGTGCCAGCAGTTACTCCAGGGCGGGGGGTGAAAAACTGTTTTTT.

This clone was seen just once. The chain employs TRBV5-1 and TRBJ2-2; TRBD1 aligns across 9 bases. With V trimmed by 5 bases and J by 3 bases, 2 bases remained unmatched. The germline V gene encodes CDR1 SGHRS and CDR2 YFSETQ. CDR3 length: 14 residues. The CDR3, as DNA: TGCGCCAGCAGTGACAGGGGGGACACCGGGGAGCTGTTTTTT. It is translated as CASSDRGDTGELFF.

The chain uses TRBV5-1 and TRBJ2-2, with 9 nucleotides matching TRBD2. This CDR3 comprises 15 residues. V lost 4 bases and J lost 3; bases outside the gene matches: 4. Per the germline V gene, CDR1 is SGHRS and CDR2 is YFSETQ. The CDR3 reads CASSRLAADTGELFF. In DNA form, the CDR3 reads TGCGCCAGCAGCCGACTAGCGGCGGACACCGGGGAGCTGTTTTTT.

V and J are TRBV6-5 and TRBJ1-2, with D hard to call. The germline CDR1 and CDR2 sequences are MNHEY and SVGAGI. The CDR3 has 14 amino acids. V lost 5 bases and J 4 bases, leaving 14 bases between the germline ends. The CDR3 DNA reads as TGTGCCAGCAGTCCGACCGGGTCTTCCTATGGCTACACCTTC. This translates into CASSPTGSSYGYTF.

The chain employs TRBV12-3 or TRBV12-4 and TRBJ1-1, with 7 nucleotides matching TRBD1. The CDR3 has 12 amino acids. V shed 11 bases and J 6 bases; nucleotides not matched to a gene: 9. The CDR3 sequence is CASRGEGPEAFF. CDR3 bases: TGTGCCTCCAGGGGGGAAGGCCCTGAAGCTTTCTTT.

The chain recombines TRBV5-5 with TRBJ2-2; weak D call: TRBD2 (5 bases). Trimming removed 4 bases at V and 3 bases at J, with 13 bases between. Germline CDR1 and CDR2: SGHKS and YYEKEE (reference sequence). This CDR3 contains 15 residues. The CDR3 bases are TGTGCCAGCAGCAAGGCGGGCAGAGACACCGGGGAGCTGTTTTTT. Amino acid sequence: CASSKAGRDTGELFF.

The chain has TRBV7-3 and TRBJ1-1, with 11 bases identical to TRBD1. The germline V gene has CDR1 SGHTA and CDR2 FQGTGA. The length of the CDR3 is 15 residues. Trimming cost V 5 bases and J 6 bases; bases outside gene matches: 8. CDR3: CASSISGTGGAEAFF. The DNA of the CDR3 is TGTGCCAGCAGCATATCCGGGACAGGGGGTGCTGAAGCTTTCTTT.

The V call is TRBV9, the J call TRBJ2-2, with 10 positions matching TRBD1. This CDR3 spans 15 amino acids. CDR1 and CDR2 (germline): SGDLS, YYNGEE. The V gene end was trimmed by 3 bases and the J gene end by 7 bases; junction bases not matched to a gene: 6. CDR3 amino acids: CASSAGQGKFGELFF. CDR3 in DNA: TGTGCCAGCAGCGCGGGACAGGGGAAATTCGGGGAGCTGTTTTTT.

The chain employs TRBV7-9 and TRBJ1-4; D call uncertain. Trimming left V 5 bases short and J 7 bases short, with 17 bases between. The length of the CDR3 is 15 residues. The germline V gene has CDR1 SEHNR and CDR2 FQNEAQ (reference sequence). Here the CDR3 DNA reads TGTGCCAGCAGCACCCAGGTCCTGGGAGCTGAAAAACTGTTTTTT. As protein: CASSTQVLGAEKLFF.

The chain joins TRBV5-8 to TRBJ2-7; TRBD2 matches 14 bases. V was clipped by 4 bases and J by 5 bases; unmatched bases: 5. From germline, CDR1 is SGHTS and CDR2 YDEGEE. CDR3 length equals 15 residues. The chain's CDR3 is CASSVGTSGSNEQYF. The DNA of the CDR3 is TGTGCCAGCAGCGTCGGGACTAGCGGGAGCAACGAGCAGTACTTC.

This chain joins TRBV5-6 and TRBJ2-2, with TRBD2 identical over 7 bases. CDR3 length equals 16 residues. J lost 6 bases, V lost 0 bases, and 8 bases had no gene match. Germline-derived CDR1 and CDR2 are SGHDT and YYEEEE. The CDR3 region is CASSLVGRAPAGELFF. In nucleotides, the CDR3 is TGTGCCAGCAGCTTGGTAGGGAGGGCCCCTGCCGGGGAGCTGTTTTTT.

The rearrangement uses TRBV15 and TRBJ2-5; 13 bases match TRBD2. V dropped 5 bases and J dropped 3; count of bases not matched to a gene: 3. Germline V gene sequence: CDR1 LNHNV, CDR2 YYDKDF (reference sequence). This CDR3 has 15 residues. The CDR3, as DNA: TGTGCCACCAGCCGCGGGACTAGCGGGAAAGAGACCCAGTACTTC. It translates to CATSRGTSGKETQYF.

The chain uses TRBV6-5 and TRBJ1-5; D possibly corresponds to TRBD1 (6 bases). Germline CDR1 reads MNHEY; CDR2 reads SVGAGI. Trimming cost V 6 bases and J 1 base, with 10 bases left between them. This CDR3 has 14 amino acids. The chain's CDR3 is CASRDDRSNQPQHF. In nucleotides, the CDR3 is TGTGCCAGCAGAGATGACAGGAGCAATCAGCCCCAGCATTTT.

The chain carries TRBV7-9 and TRBJ1-1; 8 nucleotides agree with TRBD1. Germline lookup yields CDR1 SEHNR and CDR2 FQNEAQ (reference sequence). V trimming: 5 bases; J trimming: 5 bases; junction bases outside the gene matches: 7. The CDR3 is 14 residues long. CDR3 protein: CASSPPGGYTEAFF. CDR3 DNA: TGTGCCAGCAGCCCACCAGGGGGCTATACTGAAGCTTTCTTT. The full variable domain, rest sourced from reference TRBV7-9 and TRBJ1-1, is DTGVSQNPRHKITKRGQNVTFRCDPISEHNRLYWYRQTLGQGPEFLTYFQNEAQLEKSRLLSDRFSAERPKGSFSTLEIQRTEQGDSAMYLCASSPPGGYTEAFFGQGTRLTVV.

V usage is TRBV9 and J usage is TRBJ1-4, with a possible D match to TRBD1 (5 bases). Germline V lookup: CDR1 SGDLS, CDR2 YYNGEE. The V end was cut by 6 bases, the J end by 7 bases, with 16 bases between. CDR3 size: 14 residues. CDR3 DNA: TGTGCCAGCACCCGACGGGGGGGTAGTGAAAAACTGTTTTTT. It yields the protein CASTRRGGSEKLFF. Combining the CDR3 with reference TRBV9 and TRBJ1-4 gives the whole variable domain DSGVTQTPKHLITATGQRVTLRCSPRSGDLSVYWYQQSLDQGLQFLIQYYNGEERAKGNILERFSAQQFPDLHSELNLSSLELGDSALYFCASTRRGGSEKLFFGSGTQLSVL.

The chain combines TRBV25-1 with TRBJ2-2; D is ambiguous. Trimming pared 2 bases from V and 4 bases from J, leaving 8 bases between. The CDR3 loop spans 14 amino acids. The germline gives CDR1 MGHDK, CDR2 SYGVNS. The CDR3 nucleotides read TGTGCCAGCAGTGAAGCAGGCCGCACCGGGGAGCTGTTTTTT. Protein sequence: CASSEAGRTGELFF.

The chain uses TRBV5-1 and TRBJ2-1; 10 bases agree with TRBD1. V lost 3 bases to trimming and J lost 7 bases; unmatched junction nucleotides: 7. CDR1 and CDR2 from the germline V gene are SGHRS and YFSETQ. CDR3 size: 15 residues. The CDR3 nucleotides are TGCGCCAGCAGCTACACCAGACAGGGGGCGAATGAGCAGTTCTTC. As protein: CASSYTRQGANEQFF.

V is TRBV10-3 and J is TRBJ1-5, with D possibly matching TRBD1 (5 bases). From germline, CDR1 is ENHRY and CDR2 SYGVKD. CDR3 size: 12 residues. Between the trimmed V and J ends, which lost 11 bases and 2 bases, there was a span of 10 bases. This CDR3 reads CAAGGGNQPQHF. CDR3 DNA sequence: TGTGCCGCCGGGGGGGGCAATCAGCCCCAGCATTTT.

The chain uses TRBV6-1 and TRBJ1-2; TRBD1 might be the D (5 bases). Per the germline V gene, CDR1 is MNHNS and CDR2 is SASEGT. The CDR3 sequence is 13 residues long. The V gene lost 2 bases and the J gene lost 4 bases, with 8 bases spanning the gap. CDR3 sequence: CASSEYQGYGYTF. As DNA, the CDR3 is TGTGCCAGCAGTGAATACCAGGGCTATGGCTACACCTTC.

Concerning this clone itself: The same CDR3 is also encoded by other DNA sequences in this sample. V usage is TRBV24-1 and J usage is TRBJ2-1; 8 nucleotides agree with TRBD2. Germline V gene lookup returns CDR1 KGHDR and CDR2 SFDVKD. The CDR3 consists of 16 residues. V gave up 4 bases and J gave up 0 bases; unmatched junction bases: 4. CDR3 protein: CATSDPGTSSYNEQFF. The CDR3 coding sequence is TGTGCCACCAGTGACCCCGGGACTAGCTCCTACAATGAGCAGTTCTTC.

The V and J genes are TRBV7-9 and TRBJ1-5; a weak D match, TRBD1 (6 bases). The CDR3 has 15 amino acids. Trimming stripped 7 bases from V and 6 bases from J, with 19 bases between. CDR1 is SEHNR and CDR2 is FQNEAQ in the germline V gene (reference sequence). The CDR3 DNA is TGTGCCAGCACCTCCTTAGAGGCAGGGGCTCAGCCCCAGCATTTT. This codes for CASTSLEAGAQPQHF.

The chain has TRBV13 and TRBJ2-6; possible D gene TRBD2, 5 bases. CDR1 is PRHDT and CDR2 is FYEKMQ in the germline V gene (reference sequence). The germline V and J ends were trimmed by 5 bases and 2 bases, with 10 bases remaining between them. This CDR3 contains 15 residues. CDR3 sequence reads: CASSPAGAGANVLTF. The CDR3 region has the DNA TGTGCCAGCAGCCCCGCCGGGGCTGGGGCCAACGTCCTGACTTTC.

The chain recombines TRBV6-4 with TRBJ1-2; D possibly corresponds to TRBD1 (5 bases). The V and J ends lost 7 bases and 2 bases respectively, with 17 bases between them. Germline V gene sequence: CDR1 MRHNA, CDR2 SNTAGT. CDR3 size: 15 residues. CDR3 DNA: TGTGCCAGCACAGAGGGAGGACACCCAAACTATGGCTACACCTTC. The encoded protein is CASTEGGHPNYGYTF.

The chain links TRBV11-1 to TRBJ2-3; 9 bases map to TRBD2. Trimming took 3 bases from V and 4 from J; bases not matched to a gene: 5. Germline assignment: CDR1 SGHAT and CDR2 FQDESV (reference sequence). There are 15 residues in the CDR3. CDR3 protein: CASSFLAGNADTQYF. As DNA, the CDR3 is TGTGCCAGCAGCTTTCTAGCGGGGAACGCAGATACGCAGTATTTT.

The rearrangement joins TRBV9 to TRBJ1-1; D remains ambiguous. The CDR3 contains 14 residues. Germline V lookup: CDR1 SGDLS, CDR2 YYNGEE. Trimming pared 0 bases from V and 5 bases from J, leaving 11 bases between. CDR3 residues: CASSVGASSTEAFF. The CDR3 DNA is TGTGCCAGCAGCGTAGGCGCATCCTCGACTGAAGCTTTCTTT.

This sequence joins TRBV19 and TRBJ2-7, with D perhaps TRBD2 (5 bases). The CDR3 totals 13 residues. Deletions cut 3 bases from V and 3 bases from J, with 9 bases between. Germline CDR1 is LNHDA and CDR2 is SQIVND (reference sequence). The CDR3 protein is CASSMGRGYEQYF. DNA of the CDR3: TGTGCCAGTAGTATGGGGAGAGGCTACGAGCAGTACTTC.

The genes are TRBV5-1 and TRBJ2-7, with 10 positions matching TRBD2. Germline assignment: CDR1 SGHRS and CDR2 YFSETQ. V was clipped by 0 bases and J by 4 bases; unmatched bases: 4. This CDR3 is 15 amino acids long. The CDR3 sequence is CASSLGLAGEYEQYF. CDR3 nucleotide sequence: TGCGCCAGCAGCTTGGGGCTAGCGGGAGAGTACGAGCAGTACTTC.

The genes are TRBV27 and TRBJ2-2, with 7 bases lining up with TRBD2. From germline, CDR1 is MNHEY and CDR2 SMNVEV (reference sequence). J gave up 6 bases and V 3 bases, and 10 bases lay outside the gene matches. CDR3 size: 16 residues. The CDR3 reads CASSFQLGGRPGELFF. CDR3 bases: TGTGCCAGCAGTTTTCAGTTGGGGGGGAGGCCCGGGGAGCTGTTTTTT.

The rearrangement uses TRBV18 and TRBJ2-1, with D tentatively TRBD1 (6 bases). Per germline, CDR1 KGHSH and CDR2 LQKENI. Trimming removed 3 bases at V and 5 bases at J, with 8 bases between. This CDR3 region has 13 residues. CDR3 protein: CASSPTGNNEQFF. CDR3 nucleotide sequence: TGTGCCAGCTCACCTACAGGGAACAATGAGCAGTTCTTC.